This T cell receptor (beta chain) was sequenced during a study of T cell repertoires in cytomegalovirus infection. Study at large: Public TCR beta signatures provided an indication of both CMV infection and a matching HLA type.

Each CDR3 protein gets one entry after TCRdb re-called the reads with MiXCR. Of around 530,000 distinct CDR3 sequences detected, more than 15% appear once; the ten largest clones hold about 24%. From germline, CDR1 is SGHNT and CDR2 YYREEE (reference sequence). CDR3 size: 18 residues. V trimming: 4 bases; J trimming: 1 base; junction bases outside the gene matches: 11. Study observations and caveats: Identification of carriers of CMV plus the relevant HLA was achieved through cumulative public TCR beta family frequency. Dominating the ex vivo response were TCR beta clonotypes that were CMV-specific and HLA-C-restricted.

On this clonotype: Its antigen is unidentified.

This sequence was found in a human donor in good health (CMV status not recorded). Some clones in this sample may be carry-over from other donors' samples. The sequencing input was CD8+ T cells from PBMCs. The chain uses TRBV5-4 and TRBJ1-5, with 10 nucleotides matching TRBD1. The DNA for the CDR3 is TGTGCCAGCAGCCCCCGGGACAGGGGTAATGCGAGCAATCAGCCCCAGCATTTT. Residues: CASSPRDRGNASNQPQHF. Drawing the rest from reference TRBV5-4 and TRBJ1-5, the complete variable domain is ETGVTQSPTHLIKTRGQQVTLRCSSQSGHNTVSWYQQALGQGPQFIFQYYREEENGRGNFPPRFSGLQFPNYSSELNVNALELDDSALYLCASSPRDRGNASNQPQHFGDGTRLSIL.